This TCR beta chain is drawn from a study of blood T cell repertoires in COVID-19. V dropped 4 bases and J dropped 3; count of bases not matched to a gene: 13. The CDR3 consists of 18 residues. Germline CDR1 is WNHNN and CDR2 is SYGVQD (reference sequence). The authors' processing: Amplification from reference gene primers served as the basis for estimated nucleated cell counts. TCRdb's copy holds only in-frame clones and misses some; the assay was immunoSEQ multiplex PCR. V and J calls plus clone size are reproduced from that table; the DNA served to infer D and trimming. This sample has some 490,000 clones; approximately 85% occur once, and the top ten carry 3% to 3.5%. This clone was found a few times.

The origin of this receptor is a human donor in a cohort sampled during active COVID-19. Sequencing was done on a sample of peripheral blood. V and J are TRBV10-1 and TRBJ1-5; 9 bases agree with TRBD1. In nucleotides, the CDR3 is TGCGCCAGCAGTGCTCCGGGACAGGGTTTGGGGCTCAATCAGCCCCAGCATTTT. Its translation is CASSAPGQGLGLNQPQHF.